Presented here are 20 T cell receptor beta chains from one specimen sequenced in a study of cytomegalovirus exposure and HLA in healthy donors. Some clones are missing from TCRdb's copy, which holds only in-frame ones; the method was immunoSEQ multiplex PCR. The repertoire holds about 220,000 clones, with around 90% as singletons. Material for sequencing was PBMCs. These receptors were collected from a woman aged 18-30 years in good health and CMV-seronegative.

This clone was seen a single time. The rearrangement links TRBV5-5 to TRBJ2-3, with 7 bases fitting TRBD2. V lost 3 bases and J lost 3; bases outside the gene matches: 10. This CDR3 region has 16 residues. Germline-derived CDR1 and CDR2 are SGHKS and YYEKEE (reference sequence). CDR3 region: CASSSPGGKTTDTQYF. The CDR3 DNA is TGTGCCAGCAGCTCCCCCGGGGGGAAGACGACAGATACGCAGTATTTT.

The rearrangement uses TRBV6-5 and TRBJ2-3; D gene ambiguous. Between the trimmed V and J ends, which lost 6 bases and 2 bases, there was a span of 12 bases. CDR3 length: 14 amino acids. Germline V gene data show CDR1 as MNHEY and CDR2 as SVGAGI. The CDR3 loop reads CASSPGRNTDTQYF. In nucleotides, the CDR3 is TGTGCCAGCAGCCCAGGCCGGAACACAGATACGCAGTATTTT.

The chain uses TRBV30 and TRBJ1-4, with D unclear. The germline CDR1 and CDR2 sequences are GTSNPN and SVGIG (reference sequence). The CDR3 runs to 11 residues. The V end was cut by 0 bases, the J end by 7 bases, with 3 bases between. The CDR3 protein is CAWSVAEKLFF. The CDR3 coding sequence is TGTGCCTGGAGTGTAGCTGAAAAACTGTTTTTT.

V gene TRBV19 combines with J gene TRBJ1-1, with a tentative D call TRBD1 (5 bases). This CDR3 contains 12 residues. Trimming pared 3 bases from V and 9 bases from J, leaving 11 bases between. In germline, CDR1 is LNHDA, CDR2 SQIVND (reference sequence). The CDR3 reads CASSMGGRQAFF. DNA of the CDR3: TGTGCCAGTAGTATGGGGGGACGGCAAGCTTTCTTT.

The V call is TRBV7-9, the J call TRBJ1-5, with D hard to call. Germline V gene sequence: CDR1 SEHNR, CDR2 FQNEAQ (reference sequence). Trimming removed 4 bases from V and 1 base from J, with 23 bases in between. The CDR3 is 19 residues long. The CDR3 DNA reads as TGTGCCAGCAGCTCCACCCCTAGCGATAGACCGAAAAGCAATCAGCCCCAGCATTTT. As protein: CASSSTPSDRPKSNQPQHF. The full variable domain, its missing parts supplied by reference TRBV7-9 and TRBJ1-5, is DTGVSQNPRHKITKRGQNVTFRCDPISEHNRLYWYRQTLGQGPEFLTYFQNEAQLEKSRLLSDRFSAERPKGSFSTLEIQRTEQGDSAMYLCASSSTPSDRPKSNQPQHFGDGTRLSIL.

The genes are TRBV11-2 and TRBJ2-1, with D maybe TRBD2 (5 bases). The CDR3 spans 19 residues. Germline V CDR1 and CDR2: SGHAT, FQNNGV. The germline V and J ends were trimmed by 2 bases and 7 bases, with 27 bases remaining between them. The CDR3 here is CASSLLLSFPSPTRNEQFF. DNA of the CDR3: TGTGCCAGCAGCTTACTCCTGTCGTTCCCTAGCCCCACGAGGAATGAGCAGTTCTTC.

V is TRBV7-3 and J is TRBJ2-7; TRBD2 aligns across 14 bases. Germline V gene lookup returns CDR1 SGHTA and CDR2 FQGTGA. The CDR3 sequence is 15 residues long. J lost 6 bases, V lost 0 bases, and 1 base had no gene match. DNA for the CDR3: TGTGCCAGCAGCTTAACGGGACTAGCGGGAGCCGAGCAGTACTTC. This encodes CASSLTGLAGAEQYF.

This clone was detected only a few times. This chain joins TRBV7-6 and TRBJ1-6; D possibly corresponds to TRBD1 (6 bases). The CDR3 is 15 residues long. CDR1 and CDR2 (germline): SGHVS, FNYEAQ. V was cut by 4 bases and J by 6 bases, with 13 bases left in between. The DNA of the CDR3 is TGTGCCAGCAGCTCATCCAGGGGCGCTAATTCACCCCTCCACTTT. Translation: CASSSSRGANSPLHF.

The chain employs TRBV27 and TRBJ1-1; 10 nucleotides agree with TRBD1. Germline CDR1 and CDR2: MNHEY and SMNVEV (reference sequence). Unmatched junction bases numbered 4, after V lost 5 bases and J lost 4 bases. CDR3 length: 14 residues. The CDR3 region is CASSRQGAATEAFF. CDR3 DNA: TGTGCCAGCAGTCGACAGGGGGCCGCCACTGAAGCTTTCTTT.

In this sample, this clone turned up once. The chain joins TRBV5-6 to TRBJ2-3; D gene uncertain. Trimming stripped 0 bases from V and 3 bases from J, with 11 bases between. The CDR3 loop spans 15 amino acids. Germline assignment: CDR1 SGHDT and CDR2 YYEEEE. The CDR3: CASSLGGSLTDTQYF. For the CDR3, the DNA is TGTGCCAGCAGCTTGGGCGGCTCTCTAACAGATACGCAGTATTTT.

This clone was observed once. V gene TRBV5-1 combines with J gene TRBJ1-1; TRBD1 agrees at 9 bases. Germline trimming cut 4 bases from V and 9 bases from J; bases unmatched to any gene: 7. This CDR3 has 13 amino acids. In germline, CDR1 is SGHRS, CDR2 YFSETQ. Here the CDR3 DNA reads TGCGCCAGCAGCGGGGGGACAGGGCTTCAAGCTTTCTTT. This encodes CASSGGTGLQAFF.

The V and J genes are TRBV21-1 and TRBJ1-4; TRBD1, the D gene given by the table, was not confirmed from the DNA. TRBV21-1 is assigned pseudogene status. CDR3 length: 19 residues. The CDR3 bases are TGTGCCAGCAGCAAAGACCAGGACAGGGGAAGGGCAACTAATGAAAAACTGTTTTTT. It specifies CASSKDQDRGRATNEKLFF.

This chain joins TRBV6-5 and TRBJ2-2; a weak D match, TRBD2 (5 bases). Germline V gene data show CDR1 as MNHEY and CDR2 as SVGAGI. The CDR3 has 11 residues. V lost 5 bases and J 7 bases, leaving 5 bases between the germline ends. CDR3 in DNA: TGTGCCAGCAGTGAGGGCGGGGAGCTGTTTTTT. Translated: CASSEGGELFF.

This clone turned up a few times. The chain has TRBV19 and TRBJ1-5; 7 bases map to TRBD1. The germline V gene encodes CDR1 LNHDA and CDR2 SQIVND (reference sequence). J gave up 2 bases and V 5 bases, and 3 bases lay outside the gene matches. CDR3 length: 14 residues. The CDR3 sequence is CASSPGQGNQPQHF. The CDR3, as DNA: TGTGCCAGTAGTCCAGGACAGGGCAATCAGCCCCAGCATTTT.

This chain uses TRBV5-4 with TRBJ1-6; D remains ambiguous. CDR3 length equals 14 residues. The germline gives CDR1 SGHNT, CDR2 YYREEE (reference sequence). Trimming removed 1 base at V and 7 bases at J, with 9 bases between. The CDR3 loop is CASSLQVLNSPLHF. The DNA for the CDR3 is TGTGCCAGCAGCTTGCAGGTCCTAAATTCACCCCTCCACTTT.

The chain recombines TRBV27 with TRBJ1-1; no definite D call. Trimming cost V 3 bases and J 4 bases, with 18 bases left between them. The CDR3 contains 16 residues. Germline loops: CDR1 MNHEY, CDR2 SMNVEV (reference sequence). The CDR3 sequence is CASSFSGTLWGTEAFF. CDR3 sequence (DNA): TGTGCCAGCAGTTTCTCGGGAACTTTGTGGGGCACTGAAGCTTTCTTT.

The V gene is TRBV15, the J gene TRBJ1-2, with 10 nucleotides matching TRBD1. This CDR3 is 16 amino acids long. V lost 3 bases and J lost 3; bases outside the gene matches: 7. From germline, CDR1 is LNHNV and CDR2 YYDKDF (reference sequence). CDR3 DNA: TGTGCCACCAGCAGGGACAGGGGGGCAGACGACTATGGCTACACCTTC. Its protein product is CATSRDRGADDYGYTF.

This clone was found once. The chain recombines TRBV7-9 with TRBJ1-1; 7 positions agree with TRBD1. The CDR3 has 12 amino acids. Trimming removed 6 bases from V and 5 bases from J; junction bases left unmatched: 3. CDR1 SEHNR and CDR2 FQNEAQ come from the germline V gene (reference sequence). CDR3 bases: TGTGCCAGCAGACAGACAGGGACTGAAGCTTTCTTT. It translates to CASRQTGTEAFF.

The gene calls are TRBV18 and TRBJ2-1, with D possibly TRBD2 on 5 matching bases. The germline V gene encodes CDR1 KGHSH and CDR2 LQKENI. V was cut by 3 bases and J by 3 bases, with 12 bases left in between. This CDR3 contains 15 residues. For the CDR3, the DNA is TGTGCCAGCTCACCCCCCGAAAGCGGCTACAATGAGCAGTTCTTC. Its protein product is CASSPPESGYNEQFF.

This chain uses TRBV5-1 with TRBJ2-7; 8 nucleotides match TRBD1. This CDR3 is built from 14 residues. The V segment lost 2 bases and the J segment 3 bases; nucleotides outside the gene matches: 4. The germline V gene encodes CDR1 SGHRS and CDR2 YFSETQ. The CDR3, as DNA: TGCGCCAGCAGCTTATCACAGGGGGTCTACGAGCAGTACTTC. This codes for CASSLSQGVYEQYF.